Listed here is a single T cell receptor (beta chain). The entry originates in a study of shared clonotypes between healthy human individuals. TCRdb's table, derived via immunoSEQ multiplex PCR, lists solely in-frame clones and lacks some. The sample yields approximately 1,500,000 clones, roughly 97% seen once. Germline values: CDR1 SQVTM, CDR2 ANQGSEA. The CDR3 spans 13 residues. After removal of 3 bases from V and 2 bases from J, the junction contained 4 bases not matched to a gene. The rearrangement joins TRBV29-1 to TRBJ2-7; 7 bases are shared with TRBD2. Sequenced sample: naive CD4+ T cells sorted from blood. Subset indicated: CD45RA+ positively selected. The origin of this receptor is a man aged 25 to 45 in good health. The CDR3 nucleotides read TGCAGCGTTGAGGCTAGCGGAACCTACGAGCAGTACTTC. This sequence encodes CSVEASGTYEQYF.